The 20 T cell receptor beta chains below were found in one sample sequenced in a study of T cell responses to AZD1222 COVID-19 vaccine. Here immunoSEQ multiplex PCR was the method, and the copy in TCRdb shows in-frame clones only, minus some. The sample lists about 120,000 clones; 90% to 95% were seen once. Sample: peripheral blood, taken on day 0 of AZD1222 vaccination. All receptors derive from an adult in good health.

This rearrangement joins TRBV6-5 to TRBJ2-1; 7 bases match TRBD1. Germline V gives CDR1 MNHEY, CDR2 SVGAGI. The J segment lost 7 bases and the V segment lost 4 bases, leaving 10 bases of the junction unmatched. This CDR3 region has 15 residues. The CDR3 here is CASSWGSGTENEQFF. CDR3 sequence (DNA): TGTGCCAGCAGTTGGGGCTCCGGGACAGAAAATGAGCAGTTCTTC.

J is TRBJ2-7 and V is TRBV12-3 or TRBV12-4, with TRBD2 as a possible D gene (5 bases). The CDR3 runs 13 residues. V lost 6 bases and J 2 bases, leaving 11 bases between the germline ends. The CDR3 loop is CASRMDLTYEQYF. CDR3 nucleotides: TGTGCCAGCAGGATGGACTTAACCTACGAGCAGTACTTC.

The V call is TRBV5-6, the J call TRBJ2-1, with 9 bases lining up with TRBD2. Trimming cost V 0 bases and J 7 bases; bases outside gene matches: 8. The CDR3 has 16 residues. Germline V gene data show CDR1 as SGHDT and CDR2 as YYEEEE. The CDR3 here is CASSLGASGKRNEQFF. The CDR3 coding sequence is TGTGCCAGCAGCTTGGGGGCTAGCGGGAAGCGGAATGAGCAGTTCTTC.

The V gene is TRBV14, the J gene TRBJ1-2; TRBD1 matches at 7 bases. There are 17 residues in the CDR3. Germline CDR1 and CDR2: SGHDN and FVKESK. Trimming removed 1 base from V and 5 bases from J; junction bases left unmatched: 13. CDR3 sequence reads: CASSQASAGQLPYGYTF. In nucleotides, the CDR3 is TGTGCCAGCAGCCAAGCGTCGGCGGGACAGCTACCGTATGGCTACACCTTC.

V gene TRBV9 combines with J gene TRBJ1-2; D remains ambiguous. Trimming removed 0 bases from V and 4 bases from J, with 10 bases in between. This CDR3 comprises 14 residues. The germline CDR1 and CDR2 sequences are SGDLS and YYNGEE. The CDR3 nucleotides read TGTGCCAGCAGCGTAGAACCGTCCGGCTATGGCTACACCTTC. Translating it yields CASSVEPSGYGYTF. Looking up the rest from reference TRBV9 and TRBJ1-2 gives the full variable domain: DSGVTQTPKHLITATGQRVTLRCSPRSGDLSVYWYQQSLDQGLQFLIQYYNGEERAKGNILERFSAQQFPDLHSELNLSSLELGDSALYFCASSVEPSGYGYTFGSGTRLTVV.

The DNA for the CDR3 is TGTGCCAGCAGCCGTCCTTTTGGCGAGCAGTACTTC. Its protein is CASSRPFGEQYF. The chain recombines TRBV7-6 with TRBJ2-7, with D hard to call. From germline, CDR1 is SGHVS and CDR2 FNYEAQ. The CDR3 runs to 12 residues. Trimming took off 5 bases at V and 6 bases at J, with 11 bases between the two ends.

V gene TRBV2 combines with J gene TRBJ2-1, with D uncertain. Germline V gene sequence: CDR1 SNHLY, CDR2 FYNNEI. The CDR3 sequence is 14 residues long. The V and J ends lost 7 bases and 8 bases respectively, with 18 bases between them. Here the CDR3 DNA reads TGTGCCAGCACCGGCGGCCCGCGAGCCCATGAGCAGTTCTTC. This codes for CASTGGPRAHEQFF.

The chain's CDR3 is CASSIDPRLGGYTF. In DNA form, the CDR3 reads TGTGCCAGTAGTATAGATCCGCGGTTGGGCGGCTACACCTTC. The genes are TRBV19 and TRBJ1-2; D not certain. Trimming pared 0 bases from V and 8 bases from J, leaving 13 bases between. The CDR3 sequence is 14 residues long. CDR1 and CDR2 from the germline V gene are LNHDA and SQIVND (reference sequence).

V is TRBV27 and J is TRBJ2-7; either TRBD1 or TRBD2 may supply D (5 bases each). CDR3 size: 13 residues. Germline V gene data show CDR1 as MNHEY and CDR2 as SMNVEV (reference sequence). V was shortened by 5 bases and J by 4 bases, with 12 bases between the two germline ends. The CDR3 here is CASSERGRYEQYF. DNA of the CDR3: TGTGCCAGCAGTGAAAGGGGACGATACGAGCAGTACTTC.

The chain combines TRBV27 with TRBJ2-3, with 7 bases aligning to TRBD2. V lost 7 bases, J lost 3 bases, and 7 bases stayed unmatched. Germline V gene data show CDR1 as MNHEY and CDR2 as SMNVEV (reference sequence). The CDR3 length is 14 residues. The CDR3 coding sequence is TGTGCCAGCATGGGGGAGGGCGGGACAGATACGCAGTATTTT. Translation: CASMGEGGTDTQYF.

V and J are TRBV28 and TRBJ2-7; TRBD2 might be the D (5 bases). V was clipped by 5 bases and J by 4 bases, with 15 bases between them. CDR3 size: 14 residues. The germline CDR1 and CDR2 sequences are MDHEN and SYDVKM. Here the CDR3 DNA reads TGTGCCAGCAGTCCCGGGGTAGCTGAGTACGAGCAGTACTTC. It is translated as CASSPGVAEYEQYF.

The chain is built from TRBV5-4 and TRBJ2-2; 10 nucleotides line up with TRBD2. Germline lookup yields CDR1 SGHNT and CDR2 YYREEE (reference sequence). V shed 0 bases, J shed 5 bases, and the junction held 7 bases outside the gene matches. The CDR3 is 17 amino acids. The CDR3 spells CASSLELAGAGTGELFF. CDR3 sequence (DNA): TGTGCCAGCAGCTTGGAGCTAGCGGGAGCGGGTACCGGGGAGCTGTTTTTT.

This chain joins TRBV29-1 and TRBJ2-1, with 8 bases identical to TRBD1. This CDR3 contains 13 residues. Germline V CDR1 and CDR2: SQVTM, ANQGSEA. Trimming removed 6 bases from V and 9 bases from J; junction bases left unmatched: 10. The DNA of the CDR3 is TGCAGCGTCGCAGGGGGCATCTACGGTGAGCAGTTCTTC. It translates to CSVAGGIYGEQFF.

V usage is TRBV3-1 (or the pseudogene TRBV3-2) and J usage is TRBJ2-7; D possibly uses TRBD1 or TRBD2 (5 bases each). Trimming left V 4 bases short and J 1 base short, with 14 bases between. The germline gives CDR1 LGHDT, CDR2 YNNKEL (reference sequence). This CDR3 has 15 amino acids. CDR3 loop: CASSLGTGRSYEQYF. In DNA form, the CDR3 reads TGTGCCAGCAGCCTCGGGACGGGACGGTCCTACGAGCAGTACTTC.

V and J are TRBV2 and TRBJ1-1, with D maybe TRBD1 (6 bases). The CDR3 has 13 amino acids. V lost 9 bases to trimming and J lost 4 bases, with 15 bases between them. In germline, CDR1 is SNHLY, CDR2 FYNNEI. As DNA, the CDR3 is TGTGCCAGGAGCTTCGGGGGGGCCACTGAAGCTTTCTTT. It specifies CARSFGGATEAFF.

The V and J genes are TRBV28 and TRBJ2-7; 11 positions agree with TRBD1. The V gene end was trimmed by 1 base and the J gene end by 7 bases; junction bases not matched to a gene: 6. Germline V CDR1 and CDR2: MDHEN, SYDVKM. The CDR3 sequence is 15 residues long. CDR3 protein: CASSLLGQGVWEQYF. The CDR3 DNA is TGTGCCAGCAGTTTATTGGGACAGGGGGTCTGGGAGCAGTACTTC.

This clone was counted once. One junction end disagrees with the germline gene, perhaps due to a read error. V usage is TRBV6-1 and J usage is TRBJ1-5; 7 bases align to TRBD1. Germline V gene sequence: CDR1 MNHNS, CDR2 SASEGT. The CDR3 runs to 16 residues. The CDR3, as DNA: TGTGCCAGCAGCGAAGGGGGCAGGGAACGGAATCAGCCCCAGCATTTT. Its protein product is CASSEGGRERNQPQHF.

The rearrangement links TRBV6-5 to TRBJ1-1, with D unresolved. Germline V gives CDR1 MNHEY, CDR2 SVGAGI. V was clipped by 5 bases and J by 1 base, with 2 bases between them. This CDR3 spans 11 amino acids. The CDR3 loop reads CASSRNTEAFF. The CDR3 region has the DNA TGTGCCAGCAGTAGGAACACTGAAGCTTTCTTT.

The CDR3 is CASSLLAGPYEQYF. The DNA for the CDR3 is TGTGCCAGCAGTTTGCTAGCAGGCCCCTACGAGCAGTACTTC. This chain links TRBV5-4 with TRBJ2-7; possibly TRBD2 for D (5 bases). CDR3 size: 14 residues. CDR1 and CDR2 (germline): SGHNT, YYREEE (reference sequence). V was clipped by 5 bases and J by 2 bases, with 14 bases between them.

The rearrangement links TRBV6-5 to TRBJ2-1; no clear D. The CDR3 runs 14 residues. Germline-derived CDR1 and CDR2 are MNHEY and SVGAGI. V lost 0 bases to trimming and J lost 2 bases, with 5 bases between them. This CDR3 reads CASSYSGPYNEQFF. Written as DNA, the CDR3 is TGTGCCAGCAGTTACTCCGGACCCTACAATGAGCAGTTCTTC.